Below, 6 T cell receptor beta chains from the same sample are listed, as sequenced in a study of T-cell reconstitution after alpha-beta-depleted transplantation in children. A library of TCRbeta sequences, prepared with unique molecular identifiers, was generated. TCRdb re-analysed the PCR reads in MiXCR, keeping a single row per CDR3 protein. The sample shows about 350,000 distinct CDR3 sequences, roughly 14% of them seen only once. The specimen comprised PBMCs, sampled from the stem cell graft. Every receptor here comes from a human donor who donated a stem cell graft to a child with Fanconi anemia.

The CDR3, as DNA: TGCGCCAGCAGCATGGGACTCCGGGGGGACGAGCAGTTCTTC. Protein product: CASSMGLRGDEQFF. This chain connects TRBV5-1 to TRBJ2-1; 7 nucleotides match TRBD2. V gave up 4 bases and J gave up 10 bases; unmatched junction bases: 11. Per germline, CDR1 SGHRS and CDR2 YFSETQ. The CDR3 covers 14 residues. Full variable domain (outside the CDR3, taken from reference TRBV5-1 and TRBJ2-1): KAGVTQTPRYLIKTRGQQVTLSCSPISGHRSVSWYQQTPGQGLQFLFEYFSETQRNKGNFPGRFSGRQFSNSRSEMNVSTLELGDSALYLCASSMGLRGDEQFFGPGTRLTVL.

This clonotype has at least ten counts. The chain employs TRBV6-5 and TRBJ1-3, with D possibly being TRBD1 (5 bases). Trimming took 3 bases from V and 4 from J, leaving 13 bases between them. This CDR3 has 15 amino acids. CDR1 is MNHEY and CDR2 is SVGAGI in the germline V gene. In DNA, the CDR3 is TGTGCCAGCAGTTATGAGGGGATTGTGGGAAACACCATATATTTT. This sequence encodes CASSYEGIVGNTIYF.

This clonotype appeared a few times. The chain is built from TRBV5-5 and TRBJ1-4; TRBD1 might be the D (5 bases). The ends were cut back, 0 bases at V and 10 bases at J, with 16 bases in the middle. The CDR3 has 15 amino acids. CDR1 is SGHKS, CDR2 YYEKEE, per germline (reference sequence). The CDR3 here is CASSLGDEGSGKLFF. The CDR3 DNA reads as TGTGCCAGCAGCTTGGGGGACGAGGGGAGTGGAAAACTGTTTTTT.

The genes are TRBV11-2 and TRBJ2-7, with D possibly TRBD2 on 5 matching bases. The CDR3 consists of 14 residues. The ends were cut back, 5 bases at V and 2 bases at J, with 13 bases in the middle. CDR1 SGHAT and CDR2 FQNNGV come from the germline V gene. The CDR3 protein is CASSKAASAYEQYF. DNA for the CDR3: TGTGCCAGCAGCAAAGCGGCCTCAGCCTACGAGCAGTACTTC.

The genes are TRBV9 and TRBJ1-1; 8 nucleotides match TRBD1. Germline V CDR1 and CDR2: SGDLS, YYNGEE. J lost 1 base, V lost 3 bases, and 5 bases had no gene match. The CDR3 length is 15 residues. CDR3 region: CASSGGGTGNTEAFF. CDR3 in DNA: TGTGCCAGCAGCGGGGGGGGGACAGGGAACACTGAAGCTTTCTTT.

This clonotype was seen a few times. V is TRBV12-3 or TRBV12-4 and J is TRBJ1-3, with a weak D call TRBD1 (5 bases). V lost 0 bases and J 2 bases, leaving 11 bases between the germline ends. The CDR3 runs to 16 residues. CDR3 sequence: CASSLAAGGAGNTIYF. Here the CDR3 DNA reads TGTGCCAGCAGTTTAGCGGCCGGAGGGGCTGGAAACACCATATATTTT.